The clone carrying this T cell receptor beta chain appeared a single time. No antigen is known for it. These data originate in a study of regulatory T cells in long-lasting Graves disease. Study-wide context: Recently diagnosed Graves' patients had received antithyroid drugs for under 3 months. Overall study findings and caveats: Preferential use of TRBV28, TRBJ1-2 and TRBJ2-5 was seen in persistent disease.

Indicated time point: newly diagnosed GD, antithyroid drugs for less than 3 months. Generation of the TCR library employed RNA extracted from PBMCs. Graves' disease diagnosis was established per American Thyroid Association guidelines. With 5 bases clipped from V and 2 bases from J, the junction kept 4 bases outside the gene matches. Germline lookup yields CDR1 MNHEY and CDR2 SVGEGT. CDR3 length equals 14 residues. HTBI primers from iRepertoire and Arm-PCR of CDR3 regions yielded the TCR beta libraries. TCRdb re-called the multiplex PCR reads with MiXCR, one entry per CDR3 protein. The profile shows about 220,000 distinct CDR3 sequences, around 19% of them singletons. The sample also formed part of further work on T cells in Graves' hyperthyroidism and ophthalmopathy. Turning to that study: A model built on 13 V-J features separated ophthalmopathy from stable hyperthyroidism.

The rearrangement links TRBV6-2 or TRBV6-3 to TRBJ1-2, with 8 bases that match TRBD1. This sequence was found in a woman in her 30s with Graves disease. Sample: peripheral blood mononuclear cells (PBMCs), taken at new diagnosis, from a patient treated with antithyroid drugs. In DNA form, the CDR3 reads TGTGCCAGCAGTCACCGACAGGGGAACTATGGCTACACCTTC. This encodes CASSHRQGNYGYTF.